The rows below give T cell receptor beta chains drawn from one sample of a study of CD8+CD57+ T cells in acquired aplastic anemia. From the reads, TCRdb called clonotypes with MiXCR, one entry per CDR3 protein. The sample holds 75,000 to 90,000 distinct CDR3 sequences, 40% to 50% seen once. The sample was sorted CD4+, CD8+, or CD8+CD57+ T cells (not recorded which) from PBMCs. The receptors come from a human donor in good health, serving as a control. CDR3s leave out the opening cysteine and the closing phenylalanine or tryptophan.

j_call,v_call,cdr3_aa
TRBJ2-7,TRBV24-1,ATSDSLAGSIYEQY
TRBJ2-7,TRBV11-2,ASSHTTGTSGIYEQY
TRBJ2-3,TRBV5-1,ASSLSLAGVPDTQY
TRBJ2-7,TRBV29-1,SVEDGGGYEQY
TRBJ1-5,TRBV6-1,ASSERRFQPQH
TRBJ1-1,TRBV24-1,ATSDLGGTNTEAF
TRBJ2-3,TRBV20-1,SARTGLDTQY
TRBJ1-3,TRBV2,ASTRQGQGAGNTIY
TRBJ2-5,TRBV11-3,ASSRPPGLAGPTETQY
TRBJ1-1,TRBV6-1,ASSEGLGTEAF
TRBJ1-1,TRBV9,ASSADRDTEAF
TRBJ2-2,TRBV7-2,ASSSDYTGELF
TRBJ2-1,TRBV25-1,ASSESAGPKPHF
TRBJ2-3,TRBV15,ATSRDKQPTDTQY
TRBJ1-1,TRBV5-1,ASSVGTEAF
TRBJ1-1,TRBV5-8,ASSWTGGASANTEAF
TRBJ1-6,TRBV10-3,AIKAGMNSPLH
TRBJ2-3,TRBV7-7,ASSLSSSGGPDTQY
TRBJ2-2,TRBV10-1,ASSFTSGNTGELF
TRBJ2-7,TRBV2,ASTRLAGFNEQY
TRBJ2-1,TRBV5-1,ASSLDSSSYNERF
TRBJ2-5,TRBV20-1,SARDGAEWETQY
TRBJ1-5,TRBV6-1,ASRPGRYNQPQH
TRBJ2-1,TRBV7-9,ASSLGTGSEQF
TRBJ2-3,TRBV11-1,ASSLPGQGISTDTQY
TRBJ2-3,TRBV10-3,ATSDAGTGVTDTQY
TRBJ1-2,TRBV5-5,ASSLSGTGNYGYT
TRBJ1-3,TRBV25-1,ASSNLISGNTIY
TRBJ1-1,TRBV10-2,ASSGYQGLANTEAF
TRBJ2-7,TRBV7-9,ASSLGQYEQY
TRBJ2-6,TRBV27,ASSLLSGANVLT
TRBJ2-7,TRBV7-3,ASSLSASGSYEQY
TRBJ1-1,TRBV10-3,VISAGTGGEEAF
TRBJ2-1,TRBV2,ASSEGRDGGSYNEQF
TRBJ2-1,TRBV13,ASSLGQPYNEQF
TRBJ2-1,TRBV13,ASGTGSNEQF
TRBJ1-2,TRBV19,ASSMEDRPYGYT
TRBJ1-1,TRBV15,ATSSVLDTEAF
TRBJ2-7,TRBV5-6,ASSLRPVDSYEQY
TRBJ2-3,TRBV7-9,ASSPPGTDTQY
TRBJ2-5,TRBV20-1,SANPPEYQETQY
TRBJ1-1,TRBV30,AWSGRDGSEAF
TRBJ1-1,TRBV18,ASSPAGALNTEAF
TRBJ1-5,TRBV19,ASIRMSNQPQH
TRBJ2-3,TRBV7-4,ASSLSALDTDTQY
TRBJ1-1,TRBV10-3,AISGYRVGTEAF
TRBJ2-5,TRBV25-1,ASSDLAGGVQETQY
TRBJ1-3,TRBV10-3,AILDADFGNTIY